This T cell receptor (beta chain) is from a study of beta chain features in type 1 diabetes. Overall study results and limits: Fewer insertions but more deletions were seen at VDJ junctions in type 1 diabetes patients. The study found that naive, central memory and Treg TCRB repertoires appeared more similar in patients than in healthy donors. All four CD4+ subsets from Type 1 diabetes patients carried moderately but significantly shorter TCRB CDR3s. Sequencing of cDNA might inflate the share of cells that strongly express TCR.

This clone was counted only a few times. Its cognate antigen is unknown. All of the isolated RNA was reverse transcribed, so expressed TCRB transcripts were sequenced. Using immunoSEQ multiplex PCR, the repertoire was profiled, and TCRdb retains in-frame clones only, with some absent. Of more than 100,000 clones in the sample, roughly 28% were seen once. Using CD45RO/CCR7/CD25/CD127/CD95/CD27, CD4+ naive, central memory, regulatory and stem cell-like memory cells were sorted. The sequence was collected from a young woman with type 1 diabetes. Sequenced material: central memory CD4+ T cells from blood.

For the CDR3, the DNA is TGTGCCAGCAGCTTGGGTCCGACAGGGGGGCAAGAGACCCAGTACTTC. This gives the protein CASSLGPTGGQETQYF. The gene calls are TRBV7-3 and TRBJ2-5; 9 nucleotides line up with TRBD1. Germline lookup yields CDR1 SGHTA and CDR2 FQGTGA. Trimming cost V 3 bases and J 2 bases; bases outside gene matches: 7. The CDR3 length is 16 residues.